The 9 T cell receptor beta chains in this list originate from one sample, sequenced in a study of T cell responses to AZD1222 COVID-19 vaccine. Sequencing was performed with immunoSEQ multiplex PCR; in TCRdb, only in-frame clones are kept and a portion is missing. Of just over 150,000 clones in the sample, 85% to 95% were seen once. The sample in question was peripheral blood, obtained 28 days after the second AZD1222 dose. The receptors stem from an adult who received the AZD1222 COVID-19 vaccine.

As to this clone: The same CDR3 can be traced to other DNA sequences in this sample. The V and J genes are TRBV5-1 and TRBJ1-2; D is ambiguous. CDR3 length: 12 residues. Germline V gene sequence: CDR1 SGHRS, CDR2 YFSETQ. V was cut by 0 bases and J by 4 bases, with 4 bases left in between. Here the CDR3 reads CASSLAGYGYTF. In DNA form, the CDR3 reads TGCGCCAGCAGCTTGGCTGGCTATGGCTACACCTTC.

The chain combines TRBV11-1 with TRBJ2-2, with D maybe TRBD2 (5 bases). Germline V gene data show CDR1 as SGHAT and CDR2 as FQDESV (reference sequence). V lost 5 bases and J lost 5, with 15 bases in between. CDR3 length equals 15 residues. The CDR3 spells CASSPPGSSTGELFF. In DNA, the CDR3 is TGTGCCAGCAGCCCACCTGGGAGTTCGACCGGGGAGCTGTTTTTT.

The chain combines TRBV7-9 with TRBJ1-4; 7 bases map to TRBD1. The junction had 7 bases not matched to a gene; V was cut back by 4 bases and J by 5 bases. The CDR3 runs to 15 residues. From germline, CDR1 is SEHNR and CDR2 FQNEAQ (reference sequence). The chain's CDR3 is CASSSPGQRNEKLFF. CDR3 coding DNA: TGTGCCAGCAGCTCGCCGGGACAGAGAAATGAAAAACTGTTTTTT. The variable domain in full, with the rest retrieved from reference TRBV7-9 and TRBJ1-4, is DTGVSQNPRHKITKRGQNVTFRCDPISEHNRLYWYRQTLGQGPEFLTYFQNEAQLEKSRLLSDRFSAERPKGSFSTLEIQRTEQGDSAMYLCASSSPGQRNEKLFFGSGTQLSVL.

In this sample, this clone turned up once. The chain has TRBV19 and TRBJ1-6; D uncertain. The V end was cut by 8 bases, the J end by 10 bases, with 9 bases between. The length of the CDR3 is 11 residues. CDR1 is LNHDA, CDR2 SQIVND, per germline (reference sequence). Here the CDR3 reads CASGVPSPLHF. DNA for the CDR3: TGTGCCAGTGGAGTCCCCTCACCCCTCCACTTT.

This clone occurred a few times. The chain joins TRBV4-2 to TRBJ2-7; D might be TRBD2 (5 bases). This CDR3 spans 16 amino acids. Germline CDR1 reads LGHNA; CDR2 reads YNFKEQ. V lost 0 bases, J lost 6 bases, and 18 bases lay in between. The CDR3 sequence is CASSQDLRLNFGEQYF. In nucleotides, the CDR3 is TGTGCCAGCAGCCAAGATCTGAGACTAAATTTCGGCGAGCAGTACTTC.

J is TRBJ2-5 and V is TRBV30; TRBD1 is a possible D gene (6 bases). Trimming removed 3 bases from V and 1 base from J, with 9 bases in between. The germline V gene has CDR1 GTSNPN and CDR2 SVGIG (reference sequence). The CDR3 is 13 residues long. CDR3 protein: CAWSRGAQETQYF. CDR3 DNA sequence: TGTGCCTGGAGCAGGGGAGCCCAAGAGACCCAGTACTTC.

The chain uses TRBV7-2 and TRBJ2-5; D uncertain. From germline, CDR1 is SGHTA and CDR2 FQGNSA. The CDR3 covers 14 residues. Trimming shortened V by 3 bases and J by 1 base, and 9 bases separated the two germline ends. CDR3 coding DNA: TGTGCCAGCAGCTTTTGGGCAGCCCAAGAGACCCAGTACTTC. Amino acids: CASSFWAAQETQYF.

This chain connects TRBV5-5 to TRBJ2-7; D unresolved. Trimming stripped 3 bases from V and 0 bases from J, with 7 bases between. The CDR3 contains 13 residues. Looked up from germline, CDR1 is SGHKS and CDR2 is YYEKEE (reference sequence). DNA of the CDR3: TGTGCCAGCAGCTATACAAGCTCCTACGAGCAGTACTTC. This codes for CASSYTSSYEQYF.

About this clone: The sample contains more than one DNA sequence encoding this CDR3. The CDR3 DNA sequence: TGTGCCAGCAGCGTAGATTACTCTGGAAACACCATATATTTT. This codes for CASSVDYSGNTIYF. The chain couples TRBV9 to TRBJ1-3, with D unclear. V lost 0 bases and J lost 0, with 4 bases in between. CDR1 SGDLS and CDR2 YYNGEE come from the germline V gene. The CDR3 loop spans 14 amino acids.